This T cell receptor beta chain derives from a study of cytomegalovirus exposure and HLA in healthy donors listed by TCRdb under 2017. For context, the study as a whole: A later analysis indicated that the 95 to 150 validation repertoires were generated on the platform also employed for the 600 to 750 repertoires of the first cohort. The study was designed to test whether signatures of past pathogen exposure could be identified by cataloging public T cell receptors. Along with the approximately 600-subject first cohort, a separate validation cohort of over a hundred different subjects was used. To predict cytomegalovirus infection status, the study brought together high-throughput TCR immunosequencing, statistical association of individual TCRs with disease status, and machine learning.

The paper's findings and limits, for the study overall: Subsequent analysis determined that TCRs grouped into clusters in the first cohort also showed a tendency toward co-occurrence across the 120 validation repertoires, and roughly 95% of cluster scores exceeded 0. In vitro tests confirmed that a few of the cytomegalovirus-associated TCR beta chains recognize cytomegalovirus antigens. Across donors, most TCR sequences were observed very rarely, whereas some public TCRs were present in many individuals. The classifier was reported to diagnose cytomegalovirus status with high specificity and sensitivity in both the original cohort and the validation cohort. The authors suggested that the approach could potentially be generalized to other disease states and immunological phenotypes. A later analysis had no HLA typing for the validation cohort, so co-occurrence there was scored across all 120 repertoires. The study gave a list of 150 to 200 TCR beta chains associated with cytomegalovirus.

The cysteine opens and the phenylalanine closes a CDR3 of 15 amino acids. Only CDR3 DNA is held: 45 bases, read in frame from base 1. V is cut by 5 bases and J by 1 base, and the space between the germline ends is 12 bases. The germline V gene encodes CDR1 LNHDA and CDR2 SQIVND (reference sequence). Library generation was performed with the immunoSEQ multiplex PCR assay. As for the original processing: To diagnose cytomegalovirus status from the catalog of TCR beta chain sequences, a statistical classification framework was built. The immuneACCESS repertoire file appears here via TCRdb, limited to in-frame rearrangements. These files lack a portion of the clones; in checked studies, under half of the deficit traces to unresolved V genes, and the cause of the others is not known. V, J and clone size were drawn from that table, and D and trimming were deduced from the DNA. The sample includes 150,000 or so clones, with 80% to 90% observed a single time. 9% to 9.5% of the sample goes to the ten largest clones.

This clone was counted a single time. Its antigen target is currently unknown. Base qualities are not recorded, but no much larger clone differs from it by a single base. The donors were included in the validation cohort of over a hundred subjects, a group kept apart from the approximately 650-subject first cohort. Sequencing used PBMCs. The receptor was isolated from a woman aged 18-29 years in good health and CMV-seropositive. The chain couples TRBV19 to TRBJ1-5; the D gene assignment is ambiguous. The CDR3 region reads CASSWAGGSNQPQHF. The DNA sequence follows: TGTGCCAGTAGTTGGGCAGGCGGGAGCAATCAGCCCCAGCATTTT.